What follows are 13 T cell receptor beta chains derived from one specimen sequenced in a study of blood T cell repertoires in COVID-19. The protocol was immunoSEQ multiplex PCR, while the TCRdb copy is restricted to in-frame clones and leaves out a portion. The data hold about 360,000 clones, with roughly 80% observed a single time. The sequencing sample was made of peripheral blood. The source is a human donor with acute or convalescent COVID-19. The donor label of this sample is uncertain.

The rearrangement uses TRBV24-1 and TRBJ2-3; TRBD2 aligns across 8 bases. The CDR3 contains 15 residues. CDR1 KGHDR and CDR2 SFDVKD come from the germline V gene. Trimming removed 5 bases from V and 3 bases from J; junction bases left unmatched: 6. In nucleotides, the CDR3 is TGTGCCACCAGTGGAGGCACTAGCGGTACAGATACGCAGTATTTT. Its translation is CATSGGTSGTDTQYF.

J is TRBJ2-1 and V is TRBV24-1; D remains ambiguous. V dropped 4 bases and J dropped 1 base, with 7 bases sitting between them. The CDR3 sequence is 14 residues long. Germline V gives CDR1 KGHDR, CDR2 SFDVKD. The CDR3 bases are TGTGCCACCAGTGACAGACTGTCCTACAATGAGCAGTTCTTC. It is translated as CATSDRLSYNEQFF.

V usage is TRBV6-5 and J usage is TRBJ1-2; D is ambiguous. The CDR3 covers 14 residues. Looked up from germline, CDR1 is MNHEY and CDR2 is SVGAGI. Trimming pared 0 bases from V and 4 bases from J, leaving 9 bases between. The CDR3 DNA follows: TGTGCCAGCAGTTACTCGGCGCGGATCTATGGCTACACCTTC. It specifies CASSYSARIYGYTF.

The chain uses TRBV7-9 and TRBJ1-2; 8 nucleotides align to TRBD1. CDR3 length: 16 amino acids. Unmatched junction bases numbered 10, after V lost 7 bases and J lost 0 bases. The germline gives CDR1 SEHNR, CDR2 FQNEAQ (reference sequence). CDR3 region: CASKGTGTPPNYGYTF. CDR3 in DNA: TGTGCCAGCAAGGGGACAGGTACCCCTCCTAACTATGGCTACACCTTC.

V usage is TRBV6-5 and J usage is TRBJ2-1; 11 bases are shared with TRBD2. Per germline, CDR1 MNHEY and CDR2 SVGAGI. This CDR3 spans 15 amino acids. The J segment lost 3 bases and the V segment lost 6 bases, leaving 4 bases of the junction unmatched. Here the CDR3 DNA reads TGTGCCAGCAGCAGGACTAGCGGGTACTACAATGAGCAGTTCTTC. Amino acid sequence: CASSRTSGYYNEQFF.

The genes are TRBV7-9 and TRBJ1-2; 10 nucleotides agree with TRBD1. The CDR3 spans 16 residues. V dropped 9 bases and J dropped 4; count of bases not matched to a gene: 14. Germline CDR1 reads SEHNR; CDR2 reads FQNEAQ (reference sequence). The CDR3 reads CARKQKTGGIIYGYTF. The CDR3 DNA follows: TGTGCCAGGAAGCAAAAGACAGGGGGCATTATCTATGGCTACACCTTC. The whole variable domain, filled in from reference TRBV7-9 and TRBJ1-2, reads DTGVSQNPRHKITKRGQNVTFRCDPISEHNRLYWYRQTLGQGPEFLTYFQNEAQLEKSRLLSDRFSAERPKGSFSTLEIQRTEQGDSAMYLCARKQKTGGIIYGYTFGSGTRLTVV.

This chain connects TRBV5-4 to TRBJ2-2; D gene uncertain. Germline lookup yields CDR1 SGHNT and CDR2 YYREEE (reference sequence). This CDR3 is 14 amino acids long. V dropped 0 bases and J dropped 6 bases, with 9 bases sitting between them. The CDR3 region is CASSLVWAPGELFF. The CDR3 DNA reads TGTGCCAGCAGCTTGGTTTGGGCCCCCGGGGAGCTGTTTTTT.

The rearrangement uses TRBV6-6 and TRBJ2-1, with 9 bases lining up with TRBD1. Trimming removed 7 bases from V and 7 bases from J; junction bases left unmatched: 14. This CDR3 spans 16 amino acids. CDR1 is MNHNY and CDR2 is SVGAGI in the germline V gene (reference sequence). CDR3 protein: CASTSIPGQGGNEQFF. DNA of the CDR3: TGTGCCAGCACCTCCATACCGGGACAGGGAGGAAATGAGCAGTTCTTC.

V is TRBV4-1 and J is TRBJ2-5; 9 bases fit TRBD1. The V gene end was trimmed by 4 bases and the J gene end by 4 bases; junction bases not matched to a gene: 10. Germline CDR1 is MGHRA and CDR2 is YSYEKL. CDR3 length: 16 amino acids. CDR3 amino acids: CASSLIAGTGTETQYF. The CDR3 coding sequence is TGCGCCAGCAGCCTGATCGCCGGGACAGGGACAGAGACCCAGTACTTC.

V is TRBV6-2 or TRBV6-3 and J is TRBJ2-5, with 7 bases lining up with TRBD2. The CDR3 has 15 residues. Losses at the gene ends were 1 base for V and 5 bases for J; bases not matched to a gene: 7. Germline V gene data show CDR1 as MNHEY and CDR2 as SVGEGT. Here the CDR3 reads CASSYYPGGGETQYF. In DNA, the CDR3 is TGTGCCAGCAGTTACTATCCGGGGGGAGGGGAGACCCAGTACTTC.

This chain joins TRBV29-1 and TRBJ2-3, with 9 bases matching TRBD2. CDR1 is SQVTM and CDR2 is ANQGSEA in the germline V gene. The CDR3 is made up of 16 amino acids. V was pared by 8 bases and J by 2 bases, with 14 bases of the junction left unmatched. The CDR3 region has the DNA TGCAGCTTCGGAGGGGTAGCGGGGGCGACCACAGATACGCAGTATTTT. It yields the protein CSFGGVAGATTDTQYF.

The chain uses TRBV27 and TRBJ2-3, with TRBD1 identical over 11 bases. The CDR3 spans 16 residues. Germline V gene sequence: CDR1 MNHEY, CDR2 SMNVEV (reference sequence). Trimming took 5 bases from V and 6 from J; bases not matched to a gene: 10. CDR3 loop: CASSAKDRGLRDTQYF. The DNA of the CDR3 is TGTGCCAGCAGTGCAAAGGACAGGGGGCTGAGGGATACGCAGTATTTT.

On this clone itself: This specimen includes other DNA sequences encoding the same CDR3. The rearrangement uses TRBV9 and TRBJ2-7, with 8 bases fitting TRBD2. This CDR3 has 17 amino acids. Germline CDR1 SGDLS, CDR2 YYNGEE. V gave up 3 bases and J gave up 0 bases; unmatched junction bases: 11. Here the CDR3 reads CASSATGGGGASYEQYF. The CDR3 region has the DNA TGTGCCAGCAGCGCCACCGGGGGGGGCGGGGCCTCCTACGAGCAGTACTTC.